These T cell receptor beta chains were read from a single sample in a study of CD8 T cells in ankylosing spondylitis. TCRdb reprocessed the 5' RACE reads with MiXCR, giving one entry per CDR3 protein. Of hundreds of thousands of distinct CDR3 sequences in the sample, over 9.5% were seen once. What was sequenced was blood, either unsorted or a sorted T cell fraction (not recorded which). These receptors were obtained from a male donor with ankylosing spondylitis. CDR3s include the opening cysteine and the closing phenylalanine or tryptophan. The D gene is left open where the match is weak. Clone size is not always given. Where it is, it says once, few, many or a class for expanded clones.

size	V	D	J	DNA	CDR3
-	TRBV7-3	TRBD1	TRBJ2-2	TGTGCCAGCAGGCGGAGACAGGGTTCGACCGGGGAGCTGTTTTTT	CASRRRQGSTGELFF
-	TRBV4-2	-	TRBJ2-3	TGTGCCAGCAGCCCACACTCAAGGGGGGCCGGCACAGATACGCAGTATTTT	CASSPHSRGAGTDTQYF
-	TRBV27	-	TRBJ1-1	TGTGCCAGCAGTTTGGGTCCGGGTTTGGGGACTGAAGCTTTCTTT	CASSLGPGLGTEAFF
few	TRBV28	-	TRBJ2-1	TGTGCCAGCAGTTTATGGGCCGGGTCTAAGCAGTTCTTC	CASSLWAGSKQFF
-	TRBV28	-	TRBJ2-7	TGTGCCAGCAGCTATCGGACCGAGCAGTACTTC	CASSYRTEQYF
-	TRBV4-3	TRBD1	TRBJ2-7	TGCGCCAGCAGCCACAGACAGGGCCCCTACGAGCAGTACTTC	CASSHRQGPYEQYF
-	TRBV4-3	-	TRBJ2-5	TGCGCCAGCAGCGTAGGGTGGGGCAGAGAGACCCAGTACTTC	CASSVGWGRETQYF
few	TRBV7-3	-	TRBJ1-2	TGTGCCAGCAGCTTAGGGGCAGGCCCCTATGGCTACACCTTC	CASSLGAGPYGYTF
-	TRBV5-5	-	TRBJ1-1	TGTGCCAGCAGCTCCGAGGGGTTCGTAGCTTTCTTT	CASSSEGFVAFF
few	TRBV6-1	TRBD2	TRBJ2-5	TGTGCCAATCGACTAGCGGGAGGGGGGGAGACCCAGTACTTC	CANRLAGGGETQYF
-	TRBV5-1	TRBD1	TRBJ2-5	TGCGCCAGCAGCGTACAGGGGGCCCAAGAGACCCAGTACTTC	CASSVQGAQETQYF
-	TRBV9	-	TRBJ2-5	TGTGCCAGCAGCGTAGCAGCAGGGGGGTGGGAGACCCAGTACTTC	CASSVAAGGWETQYF
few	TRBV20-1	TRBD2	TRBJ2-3	TGCAGTGCTAGACGTGGACTAGCGGGGACCCCCGGTACGCAGTATTTT	CSARRGLAGTPGTQYF
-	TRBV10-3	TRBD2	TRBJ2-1	TGTGCCATCAGGGTCCGGGAGGCCTCACCTGAGCAGTTCTTC	CAIRVREASPEQFF
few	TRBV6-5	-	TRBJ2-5	TGTGCCAGCAGTTACGCGGGGGCGCAGATTGAGACCCAGTACTTC	CASSYAGAQIETQYF
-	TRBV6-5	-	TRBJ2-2	TGTGCCAGCAGTTACTCCATCACAGATACGAACACCGGGGAGCTGTTTTTT	CASSYSITDTNTGELFF
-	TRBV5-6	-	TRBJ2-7	TGTGCCAGCAGCTTGATATGGGCTTCCTACGAGCAGTACTTC	CASSLIWASYEQYF
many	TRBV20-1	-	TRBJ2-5	TGCAGCGCCGCCAGGGGCGGAGAGACCCAGTACTTC	CSAARGGETQYF
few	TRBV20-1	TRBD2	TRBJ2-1	TGCAGTGCTAATCTAGCGGGAGTTGTGAATGAGCAGTTCTTC	CSANLAGVVNEQFF
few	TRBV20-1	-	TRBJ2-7	TGCAGTGCAGAGAAGGGAGGTGATCTCTCCTACGAGCAGTACTTC	CSAEKGGDLSYEQYF
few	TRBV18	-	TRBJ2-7	TGTGCCAGCTCACCATTGACAGCTGACGACGAGCAGTACTTC	CASSPLTADDEQYF
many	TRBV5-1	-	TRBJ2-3	TGCGCCAGCAGCTTGGCCAATGAAGGGGATACGCAGTATTTT	CASSLANEGDTQYF
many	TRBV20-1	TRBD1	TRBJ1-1	TGCAGTGCTAGAGATCGGACAGGGAACACTGAAGCTTTCTTT	CSARDRTGNTEAFF
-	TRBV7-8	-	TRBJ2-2	TGTGCCAGCAGCTTAGGGGGAGTACCGAACACCGGGGAGCTGTTTTTT	CASSLGGVPNTGELFF
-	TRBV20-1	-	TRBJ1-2	TGCAGTGCCCGACAGCTGAACTATGGCTACACCTTC	CSARQLNYGYTF
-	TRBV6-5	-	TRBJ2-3	TGTGCCAGCAGTTCCGTAATCGATAGGGCGTCTGGCACAGATACGCAGTATTTT	CASSSVIDRASGTDTQYF
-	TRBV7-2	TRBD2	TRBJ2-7	TGTGCCAGCAGCTCCTCTGGGAGGGAGGTCGAGCAGTACTTC	CASSSSGREVEQYF
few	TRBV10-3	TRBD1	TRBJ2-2	TGTGCCATCAGGGTGACAGGGGGTGACGCCGGGGAGCTGTTTTTT	CAIRVTGGDAGELFF
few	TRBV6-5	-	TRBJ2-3	TGTGCCAGCATTTGGTCAGATACGCAGTATTTT	CASIWSDTQYF
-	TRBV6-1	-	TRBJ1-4	TGTGCCAGCAGTGGGACTTCCGGGTCAACTAATGAAAAACTGTTTTTT	CASSGTSGSTNEKLFF
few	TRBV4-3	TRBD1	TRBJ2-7	TGCGCCAGCAGCCAAGACTGGGACAGGGGGGTCTACGAGCAGTACTTC	CASSQDWDRGVYEQYF